These 31 T cell receptor beta chains came from one sample sequenced in a study of technical replicates of blood from a few donors. The assay was immunoSEQ multiplex PCR, and TCRdb's table has in-frame clones only and misses some. The repertoire holds about 83,000 clones, with 90% to 95% as singletons. The sequencing sample was made of T cells isolated from PBMCs. All receptors come from a human donor in good health.

V gene TRBV27 combines with J gene TRBJ1-5; D remains unclear. Germline assignment: CDR1 MNHEY and CDR2 SMNVEV (reference sequence). The CDR3 is made up of 15 amino acids. Trimming left V 5 bases short and J 0 bases short, with 11 bases between. The CDR3 region is CASSPSMSSNQPQHF. CDR3 DNA sequence: TGTGCCAGCAGTCCCTCTATGTCTAGCAATCAGCCCCAGCATTTT.

CDR3 coding DNA: TGTGCCAGTAGTGTAGGGACTGACCTTCTTGAAGCTTTCTTT. This encodes CASSVGTDLLEAFF. The chain has TRBV19 and TRBJ1-1, with D maybe TRBD1 (5 bases). The germline gives CDR1 LNHDA, CDR2 SQIVND (reference sequence). Trimming shortened V by 5 bases and J by 7 bases, and 17 bases separated the two germline ends. The CDR3 is made up of 14 amino acids. Supplemented by reference TRBV19 and TRBJ1-1, the full variable domain reads DGGITQSPKYLFRKEGQNVTLSCEQNLNHDAMYWYRQDPGQGLRLIYYSQIVNDFQKGDIAEGYSVSREKKESFPLTVTSAQKNPTAFYLCASSVGTDLLEAFFGQGTRLTVV.

This chain links TRBV27 with TRBJ2-7, with D possibly TRBD2 on 5 matching bases. V lost 6 bases, J lost 3 bases, and 9 bases lay in between. The CDR3 has 12 residues. Germline V CDR1 and CDR2: MNHEY, SMNVEV (reference sequence). This chain's CDR3 is CASSPGGYEQYF. The CDR3 DNA reads TGTGCCAGCAGCCCCGGAGGCTACGAGCAGTACTTC.

J is TRBJ2-1 and V is TRBV30; no clear D gene. The CDR3 has 13 residues. V was clipped by 0 bases and J by 7 bases, with 10 bases between them. In germline, CDR1 is GTSNPN, CDR2 SVGIG (reference sequence). The CDR3: CAWSVAVWNEQFF. Here the CDR3 DNA reads TGTGCCTGGAGTGTTGCGGTATGGAATGAGCAGTTCTTC.

V gene TRBV6-5 combines with J gene TRBJ2-7, with TRBD2 matching 11 bases. This CDR3 has 14 amino acids. CDR1 is MNHEY and CDR2 is SVGAGI in the germline V gene. The J segment lost 3 bases and the V segment lost 5 bases, leaving 3 bases of the junction unmatched. CDR3 nucleotides: TGTGCCAGCAGTGACGGGACTAGCGGCTACGAGCAGTACTTC. Translation: CASSDGTSGYEQYF.

This chain joins TRBV11-3 and TRBJ2-5; a possible D gene is TRBD1 (6 bases). In germline, CDR1 is SGHNT, CDR2 YENEEA. The CDR3 extends over 15 amino acids. V gave up 1 base and J gave up 2 bases, with 11 bases separating them. The DNA for the CDR3 is TGTGCCAGCAGCTTAGGGGGGCAGGGACAAGAGACCCAGTACTTC. It encodes CASSLGGQGQETQYF.

This clone was counted a single time. V is TRBV11-3 and J is TRBJ2-7; 9 nucleotides agree with TRBD2. Germline CDR1 and CDR2: SGHNT and YENEEA. V lost 5 bases, J lost 1 base, and 9 bases stayed unmatched. CDR3 size: 16 residues. CDR3 residues: CASSPFLAGTSYEQYF. CDR3 nucleotide sequence: TGTGCCAGCAGCCCCTTCCTAGCGGGGACATCCTACGAGCAGTACTTC.

This rearrangement joins TRBV6-5 to TRBJ2-3; TRBD2 might be the D (6 bases). The CDR3 consists of 13 residues. Trimming shortened V by 6 bases and J by 1 base, and 8 bases separated the two germline ends. Germline V gene sequence: CDR1 MNHEY, CDR2 SVGAGI. In DNA form, the CDR3 reads TGTGCCAGCAGGGACTACGGCACAGATACGCAGTATTTT. Its protein is CASRDYGTDTQYF.

This clone came up once. The chain combines TRBV4-1 with TRBJ2-7; maybe TRBD2 (6 bases). The V and J ends lost 1 base and 6 bases respectively, with 10 bases between them. The germline gives CDR1 MGHRA, CDR2 YSYEKL. This CDR3 is built from 13 residues. This CDR3 reads CASSQAGDREQYF. The CDR3 region has the DNA TGCGCCAGCAGCCAAGCGGGAGATCGCGAGCAGTACTTC.

V usage is TRBV6-1 and J usage is TRBJ1-1; a weak D match, TRBD1 (6 bases). The CDR3 is 14 amino acids. The V gene's germline CDR1 is MNHNS and CDR2 SASEGT. V shed 2 bases and J shed 3 bases, with 10 bases lying between them. CDR3 protein: CASSEIGGDTEAFF. The CDR3, as DNA: TGTGCCAGCAGTGAAATAGGGGGAGACACTGAAGCTTTCTTT.

CDR3 in DNA: TGTGCCAGCAGTGACAGAGACTCCTACGAGCAGTACTTC. Amino acid sequence: CASSDRDSYEQYF. The chain recombines TRBV6-6 with TRBJ2-7, with a weak D call TRBD1 (5 bases). CDR3 size: 13 residues. CDR1 and CDR2 (germline): MNHNY, SVGAGI (reference sequence). With 5 bases removed from V and 0 bases from J, the gap between germline ends came to 8 bases.

CDR3 nucleotide sequence: TGTGCCAGCAGTTACTCTGGCGGGGGGCGGGAGACCCAGTACTTC. It specifies CASSYSGGGRETQYF. J is TRBJ2-5 and V is TRBV6-6, with 8 bases lining up with TRBD2. The CDR3 sequence is 15 residues long. Unmatched junction bases numbered 5, after V lost 0 bases and J lost 5 bases. CDR1 is MNHNY, CDR2 SVGAGI, per germline (reference sequence).

The chain is built from TRBV6-8 and TRBJ2-3; 7 bases line up with TRBD1. Germline CDR1 reads MNHGY; CDR2 reads SAAAGT. The CDR3 covers 16 residues. V was clipped by 2 bases and J by 2 bases; unmatched bases: 7. CDR3: CASSYPGTETTDTQYF. The DNA for the CDR3 is TGTGCCAGCAGTTACCCAGGGACAGAGACCACAGATACGCAGTATTTT.

This clone was picked up one time. The CDR3 DNA reads TGTGCCAGCGGCTCGGGCTACGAGCAGTACTTC. Translation gives CASGSGYEQYF. The J gene is TRBJ2-7, the V gene TRBV11-3, with no clear D. V was pared by 8 bases and J by 3 bases, with 8 bases between. Germline lookup yields CDR1 SGHNT and CDR2 YENEEA. The CDR3 loop spans 11 amino acids.

V gene TRBV7-9 combines with J gene TRBJ2-3; TRBD2 matches at 9 bases. The V and J ends lost 1 base and 3 bases, in that order; junction bases with no gene match: 8. Germline CDR1 is SEHNR and CDR2 is FQNEAQ (reference sequence). The CDR3 totals 17 residues. The CDR3 loop reads CASSLGLLAGVTDTQYF. The DNA of the CDR3 is TGTGCCAGCAGCTTAGGACTACTAGCGGGTGTGACAGATACGCAGTATTTT.

The chain has TRBV29-1 and TRBJ1-3, with unresolved D. This CDR3 is 13 amino acids long. The V end was cut by 0 bases, the J end by 4 bases, with 7 bases between. CDR1 and CDR2 from the germline V gene are SQVTM and ANQGSEA. The CDR3 nucleotides are TGCAGCGTTGAAGATCAGTCGGGAAACACCATATATTTT. It codes for CSVEDQSGNTIYF.

The chain has TRBV18 and TRBJ1-3, with 7 bases that match TRBD1. Germline CDR1 reads KGHSH; CDR2 reads LQKENI. Germline trimming cut 2 bases from V and 0 bases from J; bases unmatched to any gene: 16. CDR3 length equals 20 residues. The CDR3 region has the DNA TGTGCCAGCTCACCAGGTTTATTGGGACAGTATAACTTCTCTGGAAACACCATATATTTT. Amino acids: CASSPGLLGQYNFSGNTIYF.

This chain's CDR3 is CASSFSGYSNQPQHF. CDR3 sequence (DNA): TGTGCCAGCAGCTTTTCAGGCTATAGCAATCAGCCCCAGCATTTT. This chain uses TRBV7-2 with TRBJ1-5; D not resolved. The CDR3 extends over 15 amino acids. Germline V lookup: CDR1 SGHTA, CDR2 FQGNSA. Deletions cut 3 bases from V and 0 bases from J, with 9 bases between.

The J gene is TRBJ2-7, the V gene TRBV7-3; D is unclear. Trimming left V 5 bases short and J 3 bases short, with 5 bases between. Per germline, CDR1 SGHTA and CDR2 FQGTGA. The CDR3 contains 11 residues. This CDR3 reads CASSPFYEQYF. The CDR3 nucleotides read TGTGCCAGCAGCCCTTTCTACGAGCAGTACTTC.

This clone was detected a few times. The chain recombines TRBV5-4 with TRBJ1-1, with D unclear. CDR3 length equals 13 residues. CDR1 SGHNT and CDR2 YYREEE come from the germline V gene (reference sequence). V dropped 4 bases and J dropped 3 bases, with 10 bases sitting between them. Written as DNA, the CDR3 is TGTGCCAGCAGCCTCTATCTGGACACTGAAGCTTTCTTT. It encodes CASSLYLDTEAFF.

The chain joins TRBV27 to TRBJ1-2; D is possibly TRBD1 (5 bases). V was trimmed by 8 bases and J by 8 bases, leaving 21 bases between them. This CDR3 spans 14 amino acids. CDR1 and CDR2 from the germline V gene are MNHEY and SMNVEV (reference sequence). The CDR3: CASSNTGSQGGYTF. For the CDR3, the DNA is TGTGCCAGCTCTAATACAGGATCGCAGGGCGGCTACACCTTC.

V and J are TRBV12-2 and TRBJ1-5; TRBD1 is the table's D call and was not checked against the DNA. TRBV12-2 is an annotated pseudogene. This CDR3 comprises 17 residues. Here the CDR3 reads CASRKRWVTGWNQPQHF. CDR3 DNA: TGTGCAAGTCGCAAACGCTGGGTAACAGGTTGGAATCAGCCCCAGCATTTT.

The chain uses TRBV10-3 and TRBJ2-3, with TRBD2 matching 12 bases. This CDR3 has 19 amino acids. Germline CDR1 ENHRY, CDR2 SYGVKD. V shed 2 bases, J shed 4 bases, and the junction held 13 bases outside the gene matches. This CDR3 reads CAISETFTTSGRNPDTQYF. CDR3 in DNA: TGTGCCATCAGTGAGACCTTTACGACTAGCGGGAGAAACCCAGATACGCAGTATTTT.

V gene TRBV19 combines with J gene TRBJ2-7, with TRBD1 identical over 8 bases. Germline V gene sequence: CDR1 LNHDA, CDR2 SQIVND (reference sequence). The CDR3 runs 12 residues. V shed 5 bases and J 6 bases; nucleotides not matched to a gene: 3. The CDR3, as DNA: TGTGCCAGTAGTGGGACAGGCCCCGAGCAGTACTTC. It codes for CASSGTGPEQYF.

The rearrangement uses TRBV9 and TRBJ2-1, with D tentatively TRBD1 (5 bases). Trimming removed 0 bases from V and 6 bases from J, with 10 bases in between. In germline, CDR1 is SGDLS, CDR2 YYNGEE. The CDR3 loop spans 14 amino acids. CDR3 sequence: CASSVAMTANEQFF. The CDR3, as DNA: TGTGCCAGCAGCGTAGCTATGACAGCCAATGAGCAGTTCTTC.

This clone was found once. The chain uses TRBV14 and TRBJ1-1; TRBD1 aligns across 8 bases. Trimming cost V 6 bases and J 4 bases; bases outside gene matches: 4. CDR1 and CDR2 from the germline V gene are SGHDN and FVKESK. The CDR3 is made up of 13 amino acids. CDR3 amino acids: CASRRQGSTEAFF. CDR3 coding DNA: TGTGCCAGCAGGCGACAGGGGAGCACTGAAGCTTTCTTT.

The chain links TRBV5-1 to TRBJ2-3, with D possibly matching TRBD1 (5 bases). The CDR3 length is 15 residues. Trimming cost V 2 bases and J 4 bases, with 14 bases left between them. Per the germline V gene, CDR1 is SGHRS and CDR2 is YFSETQ. CDR3 bases: TGCGCCAGCAGCTTTGGGCAGGGAAGACCAGATACGCAGTATTTT. Its translation: CASSFGQGRPDTQYF. The full variable domain, rest sourced from reference TRBV5-1 and TRBJ2-3, is KAGVTQTPRYLIKTRGQQVTLSCSPISGHRSVSWYQQTPGQGLQFLFEYFSETQRNKGNFPGRFSGRQFSNSRSEMNVSTLELGDSALYLCASSFGQGRPDTQYFGPGTRLTVL.

As DNA, the CDR3 is TGTGCCTGGGGACAGGGTTATCAGCCCCAGCATTTT. Amino acids: CAWGQGYQPQHF. The chain uses TRBV30 and TRBJ1-5; 8 bases line up with TRBD1. In germline, CDR1 is GTSNPN, CDR2 SVGIG (reference sequence). The CDR3 sequence is 12 residues long. V was clipped by 5 bases and J by 5 bases; unmatched bases: 2.

The chain joins TRBV7-8 to TRBJ1-3, with D unresolved. The CDR3 has 15 amino acids. Germline CDR1 SGHVS, CDR2 FQNEAQ. The ends were cut back, 0 bases at V and 4 bases at J, with 10 bases in the middle. The CDR3, as DNA: TGTGCCAGCAGCTTAGCGGAGACCCTCGGAAACACCATATATTTT. Residues: CASSLAETLGNTIYF.

About this clone itself: In the same sample, other DNA sequences code for this CDR3. J is TRBJ2-1 and V is TRBV7-2; 11 bases are a match to TRBD2. The CDR3 totals 15 residues. Germline CDR1 SGHTA, CDR2 FQGNSA. V lost 3 bases and J lost 3; bases outside the gene matches: 1. CDR3 loop: CASSFTSGSYNEQFF. DNA for the CDR3: TGTGCCAGCAGCTTTACTAGCGGGAGCTACAATGAGCAGTTCTTC. The full variable domain, with the rest looked up from reference TRBV7-2 and TRBJ2-1, is GAGVSQSPSNKVTEKGKDVELRCDPISGHTALYWYRQSLGQGLEFLIYFQGNSAPDKSGLPSDRFSAERTGGSVSTLTIQRTQQEDSAVYLCASSFTSGSYNEQFFGPGTRLTVL.

CDR3 in amino acids: CASSLYTGTTNTGELFF. Here the CDR3 DNA reads TGTGCCAGCAGCCTCTACACCGGGACAACTAACACCGGGGAGCTGTTTTTT. This chain connects TRBV7-3 to TRBJ2-2; D perhaps matches TRBD1 (6 bases). V was trimmed by 5 bases and J by 2 bases, leaving 18 bases between them. Germline V lookup: CDR1 SGHTA, CDR2 FQGTGA. This CDR3 contains 17 residues.